This T cell receptor beta chain was recorded in a study of vaccination effects on CD4 cells after COVID-19. The overall study: Convalescent patient samples, from two individuals, date to 16 days and one week before vaccination. Findings and caveats of the study: After vaccination, at late timepoints, clones induced by infection and by vaccine contracted markedly.

V lost 4 bases to trimming and J lost 7 bases, with 17 bases between them. CDR1 is SGHRS, CDR2 YFSETQ, per germline. This CDR3 contains 14 residues. CD4+ T cells specific for antigen were expanded with viral peptide pools by the ViraFEST assay before sequencing. An approximately 10-day culture period preceded the isolation of CD4+ T cells. A PCR test confirmed that the person had SARS-CoV-2 infection between March and December 2020. Approximately 2.1 million PBMC were placed in each well, which was supplemented with roughly 9.1 IU/ml IL-2 and around 9.4 ug/ml peptides. Days 3 and 7 saw half the medium replaced with IL-2 medium. As to this clone: As yet, its antigen is unknown.

The protocol was immunoSEQ multiplex PCR, while the TCRdb copy is restricted to in-frame clones and leaves out a portion. The sample holds around 49,000 clones; approximately 77% are singletons and the top ten take approximately 28%. The receptor's source is a human donor who had a prior SARS-CoV-2 infection. J is TRBJ1-1 and V is TRBV5-1; D gene uncertain. The sequencing here drew on CD4+ T cells from PBMCs cultured with a peptide pool, taken before COVID-19 vaccination. This CDR3 reads CASSAQPSSDEAFF. CDR3 DNA sequence: TGCGCCAGCAGCGCACAGCCTAGTAGTGATGAAGCTTTCTTT.